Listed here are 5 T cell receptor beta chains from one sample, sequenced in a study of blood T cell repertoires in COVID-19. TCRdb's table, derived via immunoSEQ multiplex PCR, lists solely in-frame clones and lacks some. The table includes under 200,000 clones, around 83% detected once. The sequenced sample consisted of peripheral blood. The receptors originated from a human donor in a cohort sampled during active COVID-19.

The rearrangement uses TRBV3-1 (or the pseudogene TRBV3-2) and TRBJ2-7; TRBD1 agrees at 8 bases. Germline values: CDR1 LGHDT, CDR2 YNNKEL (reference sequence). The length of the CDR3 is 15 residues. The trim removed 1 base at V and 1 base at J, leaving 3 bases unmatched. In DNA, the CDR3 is TGTGCCAGCAGCCAAGCACAGGGGGGTTCCTACGAGCAGTACTTC. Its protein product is CASSQAQGGSYEQYF.

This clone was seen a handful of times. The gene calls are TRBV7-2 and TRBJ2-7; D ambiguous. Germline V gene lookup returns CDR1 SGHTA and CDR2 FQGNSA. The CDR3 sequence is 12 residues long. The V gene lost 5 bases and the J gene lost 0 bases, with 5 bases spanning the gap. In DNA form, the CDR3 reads TGTGCCAGCAGCCGTATCTCCTACGAGCAGTACTTC. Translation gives CASSRISYEQYF.

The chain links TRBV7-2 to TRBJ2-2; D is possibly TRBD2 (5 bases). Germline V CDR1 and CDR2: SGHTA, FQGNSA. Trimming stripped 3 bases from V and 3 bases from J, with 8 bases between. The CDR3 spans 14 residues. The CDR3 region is CASSFPGYTGELFF. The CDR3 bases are TGTGCCAGCAGCTTTCCGGGATACACCGGGGAGCTGTTTTTT.

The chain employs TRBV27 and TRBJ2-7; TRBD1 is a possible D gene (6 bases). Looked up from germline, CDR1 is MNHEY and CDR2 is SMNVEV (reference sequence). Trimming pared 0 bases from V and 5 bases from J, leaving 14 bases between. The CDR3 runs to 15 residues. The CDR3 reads CASSLSGQGSHEQYF. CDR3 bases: TGTGCCAGCAGTTTATCGGGGCAGGGGTCCCACGAGCAGTACTTC.

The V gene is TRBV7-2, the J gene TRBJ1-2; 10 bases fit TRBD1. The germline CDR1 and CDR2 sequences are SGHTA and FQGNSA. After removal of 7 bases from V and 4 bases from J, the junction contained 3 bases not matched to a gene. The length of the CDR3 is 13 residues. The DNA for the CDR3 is TGTGCCAGCATGGACAGGGGGGGCTATGGCTACACCTTC. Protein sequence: CASMDRGGYGYTF. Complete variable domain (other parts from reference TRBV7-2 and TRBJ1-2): GAGVSQSPSNKVTEKGKDVELRCDPISGHTALYWYRQSLGQGLEFLIYFQGNSAPDKSGLPSDRFSAERTGGSVSTLTIQRTQQEDSAVYLCASMDRGGYGYTFGSGTRLTVV.